The entry below describes one T cell receptor beta chain. Cohort 3 recovery required two negative PCRs, clearance, or symptom resolution. In the authors' methods: Reference gene primer amplification in the assay estimated nucleated cell counts. TCRdb keeps only in-frame clones here, not all; method: immunoSEQ multiplex PCR. The DNA was the basis for D and trimming; V, J and clone size are from that table. The sample lists fewer than 300,000 clones, approximately 90% occurring once. The entry originates in a study of blood T cell repertoires in COVID-19. Study overall: Whether acute or convalescent, the COVID-19 samples came from the United States, Italy and Spain. In each case, the material was cDNA or gDNA derived from T cells, B-cell-depleted T cells, or PBMCs.

The ends were cut back, 4 bases at V and 7 bases at J, with 18 bases in the middle. Germline CDR1 and CDR2: SGHRS and YFSETQ. The CDR3 contains 16 residues. Sequencing was done on a sample of PBMCs or T cells enriched from blood (not recorded which). This receptor was taken from a man aged 40-49 years who had recovered from COVID-19. The chain combines TRBV5-1 with TRBJ1-6; possible D gene TRBD1, 6 bases. In DNA form, the CDR3 reads TGCGCCAGCAGCCCTACGTTACAGGGAAGGAATTCACCCCTCCACTTT. It yields the protein CASSPTLQGRNSPLHF.